This T cell receptor beta chain was sequenced for a study of cytomegalovirus exposure and HLA in healthy donors. General study findings and limits: The study reported that TCR beta sequences accurately predicted HLA-A and HLA-B alleles in most subjects. Cytomegalovirus association was assigned to over 150 TCR beta chains.

Notes on this clone: Antigen: not known.

Primers: 60 Vbeta forward and 13 Jbeta reverse. Profiled with immunoSEQ multiplex PCR; TCRdb holds only in-frame clones, not every one. The data show 78,000 or so clones, under 65% seen once. The germline V and J ends were trimmed by 0 bases and 5 bases, with 10 bases remaining between them. The germline V gene has CDR1 MNHEY and CDR2 SVGAGI. CDR3 size: 14 residues. Sequenced material: PBMCs. The J gene is TRBJ2-5, the V gene TRBV6-5, with D maybe TRBD2 (6 bases). This TCR came from a male donor in good health and CMV-seropositive. The CDR3 loop reads CASSYSLAGETQYF. DNA for the CDR3: TGTGCCAGCAGTTACTCACTAGCTGGGGAGACCCAGTACTTC.